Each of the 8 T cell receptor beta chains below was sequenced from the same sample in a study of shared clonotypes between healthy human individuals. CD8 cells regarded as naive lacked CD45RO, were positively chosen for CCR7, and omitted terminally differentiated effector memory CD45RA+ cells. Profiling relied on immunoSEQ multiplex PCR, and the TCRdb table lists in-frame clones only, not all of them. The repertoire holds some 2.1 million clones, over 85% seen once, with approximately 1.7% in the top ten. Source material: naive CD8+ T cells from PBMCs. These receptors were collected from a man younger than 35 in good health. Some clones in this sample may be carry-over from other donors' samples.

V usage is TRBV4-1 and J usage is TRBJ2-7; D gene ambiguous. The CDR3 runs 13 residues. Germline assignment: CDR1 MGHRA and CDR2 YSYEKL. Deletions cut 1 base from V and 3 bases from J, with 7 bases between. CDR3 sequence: CASSQVLRYEQYF. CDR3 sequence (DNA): TGCGCCAGCAGCCAAGTCTTACGCTACGAGCAGTACTTC.

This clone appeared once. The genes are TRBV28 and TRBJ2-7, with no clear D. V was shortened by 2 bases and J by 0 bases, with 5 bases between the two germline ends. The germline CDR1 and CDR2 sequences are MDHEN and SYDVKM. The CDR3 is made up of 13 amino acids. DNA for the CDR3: TGTGCCAGCAGTTTACTTAACTCCTACGAGCAGTACTTC. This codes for CASSLLNSYEQYF. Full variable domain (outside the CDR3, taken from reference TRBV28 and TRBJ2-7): DVKVTQSSRYLVKRTGEKVFLECVQDMDHENMFWYRQDPGLGLRLIYFSYDVKMKEKGDIPEGYSVSREKKERFSLILESASTNQTSMYLCASSLLNSYEQYFGPGTRLTVT.

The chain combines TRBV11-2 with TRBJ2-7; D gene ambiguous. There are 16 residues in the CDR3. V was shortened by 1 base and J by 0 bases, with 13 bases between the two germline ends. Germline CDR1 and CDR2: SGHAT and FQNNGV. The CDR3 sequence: CASSLASAASSYEQYF. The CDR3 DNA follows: TGTGCCAGCAGCTTAGCCTCTGCGGCCAGCTCCTACGAGCAGTACTTC.

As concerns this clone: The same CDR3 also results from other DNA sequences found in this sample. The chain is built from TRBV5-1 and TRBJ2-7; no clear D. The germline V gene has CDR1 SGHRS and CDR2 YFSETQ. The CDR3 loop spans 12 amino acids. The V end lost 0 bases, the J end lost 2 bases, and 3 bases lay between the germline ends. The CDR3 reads CASSLEPYEQYF. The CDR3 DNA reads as TGCGCCAGCAGCTTGGAGCCCTACGAGCAGTACTTC.

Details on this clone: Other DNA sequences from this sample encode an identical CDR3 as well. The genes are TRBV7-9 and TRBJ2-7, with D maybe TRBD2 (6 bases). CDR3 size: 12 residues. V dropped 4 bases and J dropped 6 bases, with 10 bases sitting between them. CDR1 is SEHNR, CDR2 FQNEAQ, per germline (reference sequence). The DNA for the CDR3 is TGTGCCAGCAGCTCGCAGGGAGGCGAGCAGTACTTC. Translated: CASSSQGGEQYF.

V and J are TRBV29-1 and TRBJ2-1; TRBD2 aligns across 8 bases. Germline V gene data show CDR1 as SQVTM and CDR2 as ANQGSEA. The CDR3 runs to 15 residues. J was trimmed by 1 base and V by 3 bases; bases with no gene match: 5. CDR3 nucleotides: TGCAGCGTTGATCCGCGGGAGGTTTCCTACAATGAGCAGTTCTTC. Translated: CSVDPREVSYNEQFF.

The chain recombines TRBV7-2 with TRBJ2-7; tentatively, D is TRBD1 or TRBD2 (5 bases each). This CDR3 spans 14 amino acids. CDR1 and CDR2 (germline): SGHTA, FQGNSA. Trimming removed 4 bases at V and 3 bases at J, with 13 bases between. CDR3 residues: CASSYRDGLYEQYF. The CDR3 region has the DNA TGTGCCAGCAGCTACCGGGACGGACTCTACGAGCAGTACTTC.

CDR3 DNA sequence: TGTGCCAGCAGTTTTGGGCGAATCTACGAGCAGTACTTC. Residues: CASSFGRIYEQYF. This rearrangement joins TRBV28 to TRBJ2-7, with no clear D. Germline V gene lookup returns CDR1 MDHEN and CDR2 SYDVKM. This CDR3 is 13 amino acids long. V was cut by 3 bases and J by 3 bases, with 9 bases left in between.